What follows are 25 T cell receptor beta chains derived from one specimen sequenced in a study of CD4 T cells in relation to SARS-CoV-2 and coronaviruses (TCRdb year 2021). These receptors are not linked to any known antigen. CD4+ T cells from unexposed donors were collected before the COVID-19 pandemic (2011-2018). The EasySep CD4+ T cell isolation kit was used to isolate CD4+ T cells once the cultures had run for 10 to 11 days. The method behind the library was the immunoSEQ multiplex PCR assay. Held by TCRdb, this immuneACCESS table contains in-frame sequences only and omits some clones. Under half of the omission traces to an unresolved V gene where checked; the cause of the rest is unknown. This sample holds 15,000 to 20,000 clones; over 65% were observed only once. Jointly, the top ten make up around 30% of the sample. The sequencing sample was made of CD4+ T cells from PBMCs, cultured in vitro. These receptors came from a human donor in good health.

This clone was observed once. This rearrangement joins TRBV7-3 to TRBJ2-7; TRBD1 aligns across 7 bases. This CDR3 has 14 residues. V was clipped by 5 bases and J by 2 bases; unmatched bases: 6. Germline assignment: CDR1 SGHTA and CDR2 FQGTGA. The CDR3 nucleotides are TGTGCCAGCAGCCCGGGGACAGTGACCTACGAGCAGTACTTC. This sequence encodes CASSPGTVTYEQYF.

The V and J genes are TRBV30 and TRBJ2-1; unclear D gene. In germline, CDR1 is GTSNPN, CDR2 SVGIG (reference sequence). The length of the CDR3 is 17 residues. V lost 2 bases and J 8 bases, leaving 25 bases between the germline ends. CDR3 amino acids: CAWSPRFLAKVRDEQFF. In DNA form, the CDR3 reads TGTGCCTGGAGTCCCCGATTTTTGGCGAAGGTCCGGGATGAGCAGTTCTTC.

CDR3 nucleotides: TGTGCCGGACGGACAGCGGGAGGCAATCAGCCCCAGCATTTT. It translates to CAGRTAGGNQPQHF. The J gene is TRBJ1-5, the V gene TRBV30; tentative D call: TRBD1 (6 bases). The CDR3 has 14 residues. Germline values: CDR1 GTSNPN, CDR2 SVGIG (reference sequence). V was trimmed by 8 bases and J by 2 bases, leaving 16 bases between them.

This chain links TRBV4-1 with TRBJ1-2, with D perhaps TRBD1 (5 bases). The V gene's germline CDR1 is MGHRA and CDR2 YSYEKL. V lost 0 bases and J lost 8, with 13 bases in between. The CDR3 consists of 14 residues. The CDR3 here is CASSQDGRDGGYTF. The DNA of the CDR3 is TGCGCCAGCAGCCAAGATGGGAGGGACGGCGGCTACACCTTC.

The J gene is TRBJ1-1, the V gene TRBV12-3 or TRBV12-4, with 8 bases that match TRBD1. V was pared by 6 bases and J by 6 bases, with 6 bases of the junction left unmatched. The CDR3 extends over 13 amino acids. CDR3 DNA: TGTGCCAGCAGACAACAGGGGGAATCTGAAGCTTTCTTT. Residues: CASRQQGESEAFF.

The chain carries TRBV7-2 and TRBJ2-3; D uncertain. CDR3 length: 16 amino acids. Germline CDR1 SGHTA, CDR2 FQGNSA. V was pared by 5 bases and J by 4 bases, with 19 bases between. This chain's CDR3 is CASSPRPHPSPDTQYF. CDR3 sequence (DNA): TGTGCCAGCAGCCCTAGGCCGCATCCCTCCCCAGATACGCAGTATTTT.

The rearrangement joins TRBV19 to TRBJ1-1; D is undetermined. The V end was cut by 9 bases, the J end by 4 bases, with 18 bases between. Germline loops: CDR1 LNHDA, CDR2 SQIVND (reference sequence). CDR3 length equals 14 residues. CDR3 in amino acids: CASGGKFRSTEAFF. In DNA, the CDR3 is TGTGCCAGCGGAGGAAAGTTTAGGAGCACTGAAGCTTTCTTT.

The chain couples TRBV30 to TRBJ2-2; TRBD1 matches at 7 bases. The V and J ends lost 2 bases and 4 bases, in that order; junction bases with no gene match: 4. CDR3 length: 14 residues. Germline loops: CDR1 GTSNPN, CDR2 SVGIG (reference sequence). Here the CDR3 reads CAWSKRGLTGELFF. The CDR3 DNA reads TGTGCCTGGAGTAAGAGGGGGCTCACCGGGGAGCTGTTTTTT.

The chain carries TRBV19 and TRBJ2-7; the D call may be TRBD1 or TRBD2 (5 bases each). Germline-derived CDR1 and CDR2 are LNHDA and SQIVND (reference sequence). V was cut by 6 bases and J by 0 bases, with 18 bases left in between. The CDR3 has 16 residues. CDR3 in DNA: TGTGCCAGTAGCCAAGGTGTGACAGACTACTCCTACGAGCAGTACTTC. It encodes CASSQGVTDYSYEQYF.

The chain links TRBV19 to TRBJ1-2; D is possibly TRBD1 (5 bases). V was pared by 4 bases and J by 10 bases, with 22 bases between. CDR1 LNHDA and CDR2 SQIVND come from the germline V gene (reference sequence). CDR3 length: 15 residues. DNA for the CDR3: TGTGCCAGTAGTACCTCACACGCTCGGGGGATCGACTACACCTTC. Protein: CASSTSHARGIDYTF.

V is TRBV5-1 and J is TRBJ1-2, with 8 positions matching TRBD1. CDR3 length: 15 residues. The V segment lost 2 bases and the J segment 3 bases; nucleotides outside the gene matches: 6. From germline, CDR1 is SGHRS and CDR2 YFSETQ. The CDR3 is CASSFDGQGDYGYTF. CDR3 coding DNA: TGCGCCAGCAGCTTTGACGGACAGGGTGACTATGGCTACACCTTC.

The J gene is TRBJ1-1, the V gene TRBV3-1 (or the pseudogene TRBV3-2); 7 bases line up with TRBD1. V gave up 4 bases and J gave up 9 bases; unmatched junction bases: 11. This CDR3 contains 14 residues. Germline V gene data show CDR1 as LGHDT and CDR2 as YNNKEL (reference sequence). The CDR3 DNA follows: TGTGCCAGCAGCCCCCGGGACAGACAATCACAAGCTTTCTTT. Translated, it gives CASSPRDRQSQAFF.

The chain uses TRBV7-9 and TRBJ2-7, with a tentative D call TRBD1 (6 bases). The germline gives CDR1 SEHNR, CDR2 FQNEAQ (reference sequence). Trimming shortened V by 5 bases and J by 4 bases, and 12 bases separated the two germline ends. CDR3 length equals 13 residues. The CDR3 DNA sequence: TGTGCCAGCAGCCAAGGGACACATTACGAGCAGTACTTC. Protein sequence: CASSQGTHYEQYF.

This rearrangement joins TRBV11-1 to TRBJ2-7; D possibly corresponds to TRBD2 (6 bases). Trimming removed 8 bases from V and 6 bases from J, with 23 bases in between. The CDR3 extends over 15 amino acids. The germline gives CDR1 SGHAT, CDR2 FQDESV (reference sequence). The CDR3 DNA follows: TGTGCCAGCGAAGGGCGGAGGGCGTCTCCCTTCGAGCAGTACTTC. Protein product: CASEGRRASPFEQYF.

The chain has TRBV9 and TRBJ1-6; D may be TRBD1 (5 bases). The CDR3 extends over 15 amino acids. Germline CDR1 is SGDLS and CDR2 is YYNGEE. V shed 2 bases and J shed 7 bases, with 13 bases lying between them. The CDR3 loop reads CASSVISGPNSPLHF. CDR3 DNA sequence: TGTGCCAGCAGCGTTATCTCGGGGCCGAATTCACCCCTCCACTTT.

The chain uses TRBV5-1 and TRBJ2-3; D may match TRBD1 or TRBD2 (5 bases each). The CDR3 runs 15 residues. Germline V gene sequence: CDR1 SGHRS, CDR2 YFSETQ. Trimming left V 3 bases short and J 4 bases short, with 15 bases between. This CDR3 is CASSSTGDGADTQYF. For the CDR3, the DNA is TGCGCCAGCAGCTCAACCGGGGACGGAGCAGATACGCAGTATTTT. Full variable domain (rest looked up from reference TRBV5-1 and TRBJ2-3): KAGVTQTPRYLIKTRGQQVTLSCSPISGHRSVSWYQQTPGQGLQFLFEYFSETQRNKGNFPGRFSGRQFSNSRSEMNVSTLELGDSALYLCASSSTGDGADTQYFGPGTRLTVL.

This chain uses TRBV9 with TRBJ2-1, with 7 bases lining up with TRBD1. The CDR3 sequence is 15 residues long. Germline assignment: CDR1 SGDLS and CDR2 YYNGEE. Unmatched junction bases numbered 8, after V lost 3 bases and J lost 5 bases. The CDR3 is CASSEPGTVNNEQFF. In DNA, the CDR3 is TGTGCCAGCAGCGAACCCGGGACAGTCAACAATGAGCAGTTCTTC. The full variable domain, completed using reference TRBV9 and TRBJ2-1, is DSGVTQTPKHLITATGQRVTLRCSPRSGDLSVYWYQQSLDQGLQFLIQYYNGEERAKGNILERFSAQQFPDLHSELNLSSLELGDSALYFCASSEPGTVNNEQFFGPGTRLTVL.

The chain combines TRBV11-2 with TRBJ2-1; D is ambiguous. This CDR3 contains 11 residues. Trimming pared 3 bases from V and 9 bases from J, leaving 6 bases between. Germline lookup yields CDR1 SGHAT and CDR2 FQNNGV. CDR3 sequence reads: CASSLRSEQFF. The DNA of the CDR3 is TGTGCCAGCAGCTTGAGGAGTGAGCAGTTCTTC.

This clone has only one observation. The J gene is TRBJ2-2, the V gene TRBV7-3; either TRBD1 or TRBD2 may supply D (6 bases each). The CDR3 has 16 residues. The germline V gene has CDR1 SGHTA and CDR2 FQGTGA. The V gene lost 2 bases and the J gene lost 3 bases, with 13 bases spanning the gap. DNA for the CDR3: TGTGCCAGCAGCTTATTCGGGGGCTACCACACCGGGGAGCTGTTTTTT. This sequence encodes CASSLFGGYHTGELFF.

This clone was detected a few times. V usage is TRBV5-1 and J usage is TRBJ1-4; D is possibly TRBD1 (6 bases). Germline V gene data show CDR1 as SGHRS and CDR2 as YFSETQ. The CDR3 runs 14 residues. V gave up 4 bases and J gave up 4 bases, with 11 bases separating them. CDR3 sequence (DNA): TGCGCCAGCAGCGCGGGACACAGTAATGAAAAACTGTTTTTT. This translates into CASSAGHSNEKLFF.

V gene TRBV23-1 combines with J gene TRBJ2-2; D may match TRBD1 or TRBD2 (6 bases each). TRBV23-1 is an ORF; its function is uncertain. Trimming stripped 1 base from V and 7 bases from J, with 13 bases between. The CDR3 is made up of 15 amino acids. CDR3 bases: TGCGCCAGCAGTCAATGGGGGGCCACGCACGGGGAGCTGTTTTTT. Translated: CASSQWGATHGELFF.

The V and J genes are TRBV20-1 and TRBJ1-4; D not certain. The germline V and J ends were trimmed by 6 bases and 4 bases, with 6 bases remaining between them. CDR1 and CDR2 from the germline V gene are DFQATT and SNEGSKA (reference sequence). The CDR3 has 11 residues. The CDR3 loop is CSAPINEKLFF. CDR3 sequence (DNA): TGCAGTGCCCCGATTAATGAAAAACTGTTTTTT.

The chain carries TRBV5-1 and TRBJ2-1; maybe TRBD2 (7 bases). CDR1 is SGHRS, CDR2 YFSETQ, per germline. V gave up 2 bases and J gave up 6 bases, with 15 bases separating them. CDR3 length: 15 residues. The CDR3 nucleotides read TGCGCCAGCAGCTTCACAGGGTCGGGGGGCAATGAGCAGTTCTTC. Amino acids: CASSFTGSGGNEQFF.

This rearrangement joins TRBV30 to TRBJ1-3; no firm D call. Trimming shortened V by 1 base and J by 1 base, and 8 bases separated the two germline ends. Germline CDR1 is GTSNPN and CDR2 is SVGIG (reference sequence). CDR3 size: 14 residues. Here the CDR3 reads CAWSEAVSGNTIYF. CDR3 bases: TGTGCCTGGAGTGAGGCTGTATCTGGAAACACCATATATTTT.

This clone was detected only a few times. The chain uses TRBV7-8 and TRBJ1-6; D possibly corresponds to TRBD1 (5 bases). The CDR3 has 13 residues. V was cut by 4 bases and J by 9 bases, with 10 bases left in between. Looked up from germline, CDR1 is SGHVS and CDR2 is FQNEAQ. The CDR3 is CASSSAGGSPLHF. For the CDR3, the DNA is TGTGCCAGCAGCTCCGCGGGGGGTTCACCCCTCCACTTT.